The 9 T cell receptor beta chains given below trace back to one sample, sequenced in a study of graft-versus-host responses after intestinal transplantation. The antigens for these receptors are not known. Measured with immunoSEQ multiplex PCR; TCRdb has only the in-frame clones, and not every one. The sample contains about 90,000 clones, about 88% of which appear only once. The sequences come from unstimulated CD4+ T cells sorted from spleen or lymph node cells, collected before transplant. The receptors were sampled from a human donor who was the organ donor for an intestinal transplant.

This sequence joins TRBV5-1 and TRBJ2-7; D is unresolved. The CDR3 contains 14 residues. CDR1 and CDR2 (germline): SGHRS, YFSETQ. The V end was cut by 2 bases, the J end by 2 bases, with 11 bases between. Here the CDR3 DNA reads TGCGCCAGCAGCTTACTGGCTGAGGCCTACGAGCAGTACTTC. Protein: CASSLLAEAYEQYF.

Only one count was recorded for this clone. The chain uses TRBV6-1 and TRBJ2-5; D is uncertain. Germline CDR1 and CDR2: MNHNS and SASEGT. The CDR3 runs 11 residues. V was pared by 7 bases and J by 7 bases, with 10 bases between. The CDR3 region is CASTTVGTQYF. In nucleotides, the CDR3 is TGTGCCAGCACCACCGTCGGGACCCAGTACTTC.

This chain joins TRBV5-1 and TRBJ2-1; 8 nucleotides match TRBD2. The CDR3 totals 14 residues. The V gene's germline CDR1 is SGHRS and CDR2 YFSETQ. The J segment lost 6 bases and the V segment lost 3 bases, leaving 5 bases of the junction unmatched. This chain's CDR3 is CASSSRGTSNEQFF. The CDR3 bases are TGCGCCAGCAGCTCCCGCGGGACTAGCAATGAGCAGTTCTTC.

This chain connects TRBV5-1 to TRBJ1-1, with D perhaps TRBD1 (5 bases). The CDR3 runs 15 residues. Germline lookup yields CDR1 SGHRS and CDR2 YFSETQ. V dropped 3 bases and J dropped 3 bases, with 15 bases sitting between them. The CDR3, as DNA: TGCGCCAGCAGCTACACGGGGACGGGAGACACTGAAGCTTTCTTT. Its protein is CASSYTGTGDTEAFF.

The chain links TRBV28 to TRBJ2-2; 8 bases line up with TRBD2. This CDR3 contains 17 residues. V lost 6 bases and J lost 6; bases outside the gene matches: 15. The germline gives CDR1 MDHEN, CDR2 SYDVKM. DNA for the CDR3: TGTGCCAGCAGCTCCCCGGGCGGGAGGTTCATCCCCGGGGAGCTGTTTTTT. Its protein product is CASSSPGGRFIPGELFF.

V gene TRBV7-9 combines with J gene TRBJ2-1; TRBD2 matches at 10 bases. The CDR3 consists of 14 residues. CDR1 and CDR2 (germline): SEHNR, FQNEAQ (reference sequence). Unmatched junction bases numbered 4, after V lost 5 bases and J lost 6 bases. In nucleotides, the CDR3 is TGTGCCAGCAGCCCACGACTAGCGGGCAATGAGCAGTTCTTC. The encoded protein is CASSPRLAGNEQFF.

The gene calls are TRBV7-2 and TRBJ1-2; D unclear. CDR1 is SGHTA and CDR2 is FQGNSA in the germline V gene. The CDR3 has 15 amino acids. Trimming pared 5 bases from V and 4 bases from J, leaving 17 bases between. CDR3 protein: CASSTRGSDVYGYTF. The CDR3 bases are TGTGCCAGCAGCACAAGAGGATCCGACGTCTATGGCTACACCTTC.

The chain has TRBV9 and TRBJ2-3; 13 bases line up with TRBD2. Germline V gene data show CDR1 as SGDLS and CDR2 as YYNGEE. The CDR3 is made up of 18 amino acids. V shed 4 bases and J 4 bases; nucleotides not matched to a gene: 12. The CDR3 DNA sequence: TGTGCCAGCAGCACCCGGACTAGCGGGGGAAGTATCTCAGATACGCAGTATTTT. This translates into CASSTRTSGGSISDTQYF.

The chain uses TRBV18 and TRBJ2-2; D unclear. Germline V gene lookup returns CDR1 KGHSH and CDR2 LQKENI. The CDR3 totals 14 residues. Trimming pared 2 bases from V and 2 bases from J, leaving 6 bases between. CDR3 in amino acids: CASSPELNTGELFF. The CDR3 nucleotides read TGTGCCAGCTCACCAGAGTTAAACACCGGGGAGCTGTTTTTT. Full variable domain (missing parts from reference TRBV18 and TRBJ2-2): NAGVMQNPRHLVRRRGQEARLRCSPMKGHSHVYWYRQLPEEGLKFMVYLQKENIIDESGMPKERFSAEFPKEGPSILRIQQVVRGDSAAYFCASSPELNTGELFFGEGSRLTVL.